The 26 T cell receptor beta chains given below trace back to one sample, sequenced in a study of T-cell reconstitution after alpha-beta-depleted transplantation in children. Unique molecular identifiers were used to barcode this TCRbeta library. Via MiXCR, TCRdb re-called the PCR reads, giving one row per CDR3 protein. Of 330,000 or so distinct CDR3 sequences listed, 10% are singletons. The sequencing used PBMCs from the stem cell graft donor, collected from the stem cell graft. Receptor source: a human donor who donated a stem cell graft to a child with acute lymphoblastic leukemia.

This clonotype was seen only a few times. The chain recombines TRBV5-1 with TRBJ1-2, with 7 bases identical to TRBD1. The trim removed 0 bases at V and 8 bases at J, leaving 7 bases unmatched. The germline gives CDR1 SGHRS, CDR2 YFSETQ. The CDR3 spans 14 residues. CDR3 DNA: TGCGCCAGCAGCTTGGACAGGGGCCGGGAGGGCTACACCTTC. Protein product: CASSLDRGREGYTF.

This sequence joins TRBV3-1 and TRBJ2-1; D possibly corresponds to TRBD2 (5 bases). V lost 1 base, J lost 6 bases, and 10 bases lay in between. This CDR3 has 14 amino acids. Germline CDR1 and CDR2: LGHDT and YNNKEL (reference sequence). The CDR3 region is CASSQGRLVNEQFF. CDR3 DNA sequence: TGTGCCAGCAGCCAAGGGAGGCTCGTCAATGAGCAGTTCTTC.

This chain links TRBV7-8 with TRBJ1-4; maybe TRBD1 (5 bases). V was clipped by 4 bases and J by 8 bases, with 20 bases between them. Germline assignment: CDR1 SGHVS and CDR2 FQNEAQ. The CDR3 covers 16 residues. Here the CDR3 DNA reads TGTGCCAGCAGCTCCTACAGTGCAGGGATGGGGGAAAAACTGTTTTTT. Amino acid sequence: CASSSYSAGMGEKLFF.

This clonotype was counted a few times. The chain couples TRBV7-2 to TRBJ2-1; weak D call: TRBD2 (5 bases). The CDR3 loop spans 15 amino acids. In germline, CDR1 is SGHTA, CDR2 FQGNSA. Between the trimmed V and J ends, which lost 2 bases and 3 bases, there was a span of 11 bases. The CDR3 reads CASSLKEASYNEQFF. CDR3 nucleotides: TGTGCCAGCAGCTTAAAGGAGGCCAGCTACAATGAGCAGTTCTTC.

The chain is built from TRBV5-1 and TRBJ2-1, with D uncertain. The germline V gene has CDR1 SGHRS and CDR2 YFSETQ. The CDR3 has 14 amino acids. V lost 0 bases to trimming and J lost 6 bases, with 10 bases between them. The CDR3 DNA reads TGCGCCAGCAGCTTGGCGGGTCTTCGCAATGAGCAGTTCTTC. Translating it yields CASSLAGLRNEQFF.

The CDR3 DNA reads as TGCGCCAGCAGCGATGGCCAGGGTGGGAGAGTCGAGACCCAGTACTTC. It is translated as CASSDGQGGRVETQYF. This chain connects TRBV5-1 to TRBJ2-5; perhaps D is TRBD1 or TRBD2 (5 bases each). The germline CDR1 and CDR2 sequences are SGHRS and YFSETQ. V lost 4 bases and J lost 5, with 21 bases in between. The length of the CDR3 is 16 residues.

The sample holds a few counts of this clonotype. V and J are TRBV28 and TRBJ2-1; 9 nucleotides agree with TRBD1. The trim removed 4 bases at V and 8 bases at J, leaving 12 bases unmatched. The CDR3 is 16 residues long. In germline, CDR1 is MDHEN, CDR2 SYDVKM. The CDR3 nucleotides are TGTGCCAGCAGTTCCCATCGCCGGGACAGGGACGATGAGCAGTTCTTC. It specifies CASSSHRRDRDDEQFF.

The chain has TRBV3-1 and TRBJ2-2, with D unclear. Looked up from germline, CDR1 is LGHDT and CDR2 is YNNKEL (reference sequence). V gave up 3 bases and J gave up 1 base, with 6 bases separating them. The CDR3 has 14 residues. Here the CDR3 reads CASSHGQNTGELFF. DNA for the CDR3: TGTGCCAGCAGCCACGGTCAGAACACCGGGGAGCTGTTTTTT.

This clonotype was picked up a small number of times. J is TRBJ2-5 and V is TRBV29-1; TRBD1 matches 7 bases. CDR1 SQVTM and CDR2 ANQGSEA come from the germline V gene. The CDR3 has 14 residues. J was trimmed by 1 base and V by 6 bases; bases with no gene match: 8. The CDR3 DNA sequence: TGCAGCGTCCTGGGGACAGCTAGCCAAGAGACCCAGTACTTC. Its protein product is CSVLGTASQETQYF.

Here the CDR3 reads CSASAGTEIPSNQPQHF. CDR3 nucleotides: TGCAGTGCTAGTGCCGGGACAGAGATTCCTAGCAATCAGCCCCAGCATTTT. V is TRBV20-1 and J is TRBJ1-5, with TRBD1 matching over 7 bases. Per germline, CDR1 DFQATT and CDR2 SNEGSKA (reference sequence). This CDR3 contains 17 residues. V trimming: 3 bases; J trimming: 0 bases; junction bases outside the gene matches: 11.

The V and J genes are TRBV5-1 and TRBJ1-2, with D unresolved. The CDR3 runs to 15 residues. V was cut by 4 bases and J by 2 bases, with 15 bases left in between. Germline V gene data show CDR1 as SGHRS and CDR2 as YFSETQ. The CDR3 here is CASSPGQFGNYGYTF. The CDR3 DNA follows: TGCGCCAGCAGCCCGGGCCAATTCGGGAACTATGGCTACACCTTC.

In its sample, this clonotype was seen a few times. This sequence joins TRBV6-2 or TRBV6-3 and TRBJ2-7; 11 positions match TRBD2. Losses at the gene ends were 4 bases for V and 3 bases for J; bases not matched to a gene: 5. Germline V gives CDR1 MNHEY, CDR2 SVGEGT. The CDR3 sequence is 15 residues long. CDR3 in amino acids: CASSLRLAGIYEQYF. The CDR3 DNA reads as TGTGCCAGCAGTTTGCGACTAGCGGGAATCTACGAGCAGTACTTC.

This clonotype has a count of ten or more. The chain has TRBV5-1 and TRBJ2-5; D not resolved. The CDR3 contains 14 residues. In germline, CDR1 is SGHRS, CDR2 YFSETQ. The V end was cut by 0 bases, the J end by 3 bases, with 9 bases between. This CDR3 reads CASSLESDKETQYF. The CDR3 bases are TGCGCCAGCAGCTTGGAATCTGACAAAGAGACCCAGTACTTC.

In this sample, this clonotype turned up a few times. The J gene is TRBJ2-2, the V gene TRBV5-1; no firm D call. CDR1 is SGHRS, CDR2 YFSETQ, per germline. V was shortened by 1 base and J by 2 bases, with 18 bases between the two germline ends. The CDR3 consists of 18 residues. This chain's CDR3 is CASSLRKLAQQNTGELFF. The CDR3 coding sequence is TGCGCCAGCAGCTTGAGGAAATTGGCACAGCAAAACACCGGGGAGCTGTTTTTT.

This clonotype was counted ten times or more. The chain joins TRBV7-8 to TRBJ2-1, with no clear D. Trimming shortened V by 1 base and J by 0 bases, and 7 bases separated the two germline ends. The CDR3 is made up of 15 amino acids. Germline V gene lookup returns CDR1 SGHVS and CDR2 FQNEAQ. The CDR3 DNA sequence: TGTGCCAGCAGCTTAGGCAAGAGCTCCTACAATGAGCAGTTCTTC. Encoded protein: CASSLGKSSYNEQFF.

This clonotype was observed a few times. J is TRBJ2-1 and V is TRBV30, with D perhaps matching TRBD1 (6 bases). The CDR3 runs 12 residues. The germline CDR1 and CDR2 sequences are GTSNPN and SVGIG (reference sequence). Trimming pared 3 bases from V and 12 bases from J, leaving 15 bases between. CDR3: CAWSIQGTRQFF. The DNA of the CDR3 is TGTGCCTGGAGCATTCAGGGGACAAGGCAGTTCTTC.

This clonotype was detected only a few times. The chain links TRBV4-1 to TRBJ1-2; TRBD1 might be the D (5 bases). V was clipped by 2 bases and J by 6 bases, with 16 bases between them. CDR3 length: 15 amino acids. Germline V gene data show CDR1 as MGHRA and CDR2 as YSYEKL. CDR3 nucleotides: TGCGCCAGCAGCCAAAGAACTCCAGGGTTGGATGGCTACACCTTC. Protein product: CASSQRTPGLDGYTF.

This clonotype was seen a handful of times. CDR3 nucleotide sequence: TGTGCCAGCAGCCAAGATTGGGGACTAGTGCGCATCAATGAGCAGTTCTTC. Encoded protein: CASSQDWGLVRINEQFF. The chain links TRBV3-1 to TRBJ2-1, with 8 bases identical to TRBD2. CDR3 length: 17 amino acids. The V and J ends lost 0 bases and 6 bases, in that order; junction bases with no gene match: 10. The germline V gene has CDR1 LGHDT and CDR2 YNNKEL (reference sequence).

The rearrangement uses TRBV6-2 or TRBV6-3 and TRBJ1-1, with D unresolved. V shed 3 bases and J shed 4 bases, with 9 bases lying between them. The germline V gene encodes CDR1 MNHEY and CDR2 SVGEGT. CDR3 length equals 13 residues. The DNA of the CDR3 is TGTGCCAGCAGTTATCAGGTGGGCACTGAAGCTTTCTTT. Its translation is CASSYQVGTEAFF.

There are many counts of this clonotype. The chain joins TRBV6-5 to TRBJ1-4, with D maybe TRBD1 (5 bases). The CDR3 totals 14 residues. V dropped 2 bases and J dropped 10 bases, with 14 bases sitting between them. Germline loops: CDR1 MNHEY, CDR2 SVGAGI. The CDR3 DNA reads as TGTGCCAGCAGTTACGGGACGAGTAAGGGAAAACTGTTTTTT. Protein product: CASSYGTSKGKLFF.

This clonotype was recorded many times. This chain uses TRBV20-1 with TRBJ2-1, with TRBD2 matching over 12 bases. J was trimmed by 4 bases and V by 6 bases; bases with no gene match: 10. This CDR3 is built from 16 residues. In germline, CDR1 is DFQATT, CDR2 SNEGSKA (reference sequence). CDR3 amino acids: CSAPRLAGVLYNEQFF. The CDR3 DNA sequence: TGCAGTGCCCCGAGACTAGCGGGAGTGCTGTACAATGAGCAGTTCTTC.

This clonotype was seen repeatedly, ten times or more. This sequence joins TRBV4-3 and TRBJ2-4, with a tentative D call TRBD2 (5 bases). This CDR3 spans 16 amino acids. The germline V gene encodes CDR1 LGHNA and CDR2 YSLEER. Trimming left V 3 bases short and J 0 bases short, with 12 bases between. This chain's CDR3 is CASSQVTTIAKNIQYF. The CDR3 DNA follows: TGCGCCAGCAGCCAGGTGACTACGATAGCCAAAAACATTCAGTACTTC.

V is TRBV9 and J is TRBJ2-2, with TRBD2 matching over 12 bases. Germline CDR1 reads SGDLS; CDR2 reads YYNGEE. The V segment lost 4 bases and the J segment 7 bases; nucleotides outside the gene matches: 8. The CDR3 has 16 residues. The CDR3 coding sequence is TGTGCCAGCAGCCTTGGACTAGCGGGATCGGACGGGGAGCTGTTTTTT. This translates into CASSLGLAGSDGELFF.

There are a few counts of this clonotype. The rearrangement joins TRBV9 to TRBJ2-5; 10 bases are a match to TRBD2. Germline lookup yields CDR1 SGDLS and CDR2 YYNGEE. CDR3 length: 15 amino acids. V lost 1 base and J lost 4; bases outside the gene matches: 4. CDR3 sequence reads: CASSVIAGGRETQYF. The CDR3 DNA follows: TGTGCCAGCAGCGTAATAGCGGGAGGTCGAGAGACCCAGTACTTC.

A few counts support this clonotype. The chain carries TRBV28 and TRBJ1-6; TRBD1 is a possible D gene (5 bases). Germline-derived CDR1 and CDR2 are MDHEN and SYDVKM. This CDR3 contains 21 residues. Trimming removed 1 base from V and 6 bases from J, with 28 bases in between. CDR3 sequence (DNA): TGTGCCAGCAGTTTATTGGGAACCGGGACTACCCTGGTAGGAAGTAATTCACCCCTCCACTTT. It specifies CASSLLGTGTTLVGSNSPLHF.

This clonotype was observed a few times. The J gene is TRBJ2-7, the V gene TRBV9; tentative D call: TRBD1 (5 bases). Trimming removed 0 bases from V and 5 bases from J, with 15 bases in between. Per germline, CDR1 SGDLS and CDR2 YYNGEE. This CDR3 spans 15 amino acids. The CDR3, as DNA: TGTGCCAGCAGCGTAGGGGGCGACCGAGGCAACGAGCAGTACTTC. It encodes CASSVGGDRGNEQYF.